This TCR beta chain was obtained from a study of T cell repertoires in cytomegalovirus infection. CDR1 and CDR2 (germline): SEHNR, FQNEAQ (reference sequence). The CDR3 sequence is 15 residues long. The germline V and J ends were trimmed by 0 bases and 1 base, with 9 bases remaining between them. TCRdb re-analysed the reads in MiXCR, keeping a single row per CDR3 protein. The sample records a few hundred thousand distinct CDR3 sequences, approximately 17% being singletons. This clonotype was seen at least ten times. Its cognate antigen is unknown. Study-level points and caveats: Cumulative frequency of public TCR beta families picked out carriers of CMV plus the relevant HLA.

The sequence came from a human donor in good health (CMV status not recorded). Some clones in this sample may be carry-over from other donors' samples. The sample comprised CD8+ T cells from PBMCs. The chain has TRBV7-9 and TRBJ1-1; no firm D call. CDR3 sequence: CASSLAFGENTEAFF. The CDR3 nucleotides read TGTGCCAGCAGCTTAGCCTTCGGGGAGAACACTGAAGCTTTCTTT.